Each of the 21 T cell receptor beta chains below was sequenced from the same sample in a study of blood T cell repertoires in COVID-19. The assay was immunoSEQ multiplex PCR, and TCRdb's table has in-frame clones only and misses some. The repertoire holds 40,000 to 60,000 clones, about 88% seen once, with roughly 4.4% in the top ten. Sequences were obtained from peripheral blood. These receptors were obtained from a man aged 45 to 65 with active COVID-19.

The chain links TRBV5-6 to TRBJ1-1, with D hard to call. Germline values: CDR1 SGHDT, CDR2 YYEEEE. The germline V and J ends were trimmed by 4 bases and 3 bases, with 4 bases remaining between them. The length of the CDR3 is 11 residues. The CDR3 loop is CASSQYTEAFF. CDR3 coding DNA: TGTGCCAGCAGCCAATACACTGAAGCTTTCTTT.

The chain carries TRBV3-1 (or the pseudogene TRBV3-2) and TRBJ1-1; possible D gene TRBD1, 6 bases. Germline V lookup: CDR1 LGHDT, CDR2 YNNKEL (reference sequence). This CDR3 spans 13 amino acids. Trimming cost V 0 bases and J 11 bases, with 13 bases left between them. The DNA of the CDR3 is TGTGCCAGCAGCCAAGATCGGGGGGCGTTGGCTTTCTTT. Translating gives CASSQDRGALAFF.

The gene calls are TRBV6-5 and TRBJ1-5, with D possibly TRBD1 on 6 matching bases. The CDR3 is 15 residues long. The V gene's germline CDR1 is MNHEY and CDR2 SVGAGI. V lost 7 bases and J 2 bases, leaving 15 bases between the germline ends. Written as DNA, the CDR3 is TGTGCCAGCACCCCACAGGGTAGCCGCAATCAGCCCCAGCATTTT. Encoded protein: CASTPQGSRNQPQHF.

The count of this clone is one. The J gene is TRBJ2-3, the V gene TRBV24-1; unclear D gene. With 2 bases removed from V and 1 base from J, the gap between germline ends came to 12 bases. The CDR3 runs to 16 residues. In germline, CDR1 is KGHDR, CDR2 SFDVKD. CDR3 sequence: CATSDSTRSGTDTQYF. CDR3 DNA: TGTGCCACCAGTGATTCGACTCGTTCGGGCACAGATACGCAGTATTTT.

This clone was counted at least ten times. This sequence joins TRBV7-9 and TRBJ1-6, with no clear D. The CDR3 spans 15 residues. V lost 5 bases and J 7 bases, leaving 15 bases between the germline ends. Germline CDR1 reads SEHNR; CDR2 reads FQNEAQ (reference sequence). The CDR3 coding sequence is TGTGCCAGCAGCCATAGCGCCGGATTCAATTCACCCCTCCACTTT. Protein product: CASSHSAGFNSPLHF.

The chain carries TRBV27 and TRBJ1-4; 8 nucleotides agree with TRBD1. V gave up 5 bases and J gave up 8 bases; unmatched junction bases: 7. The CDR3 is 14 amino acids. In germline, CDR1 is MNHEY, CDR2 SMNVEV (reference sequence). The CDR3 loop reads CASSLRDRREKLFF. CDR3 DNA sequence: TGTGCCAGCAGTCTCCGGGACAGGAGGGAAAAACTGTTTTTT.

A few counts support this clone. The CDR3 DNA sequence: TGTGCCAGCAGTTACAGCATAGGGGGCGAGCAGTACTTC. It yields the protein CASSYSIGGEQYF. The chain has TRBV6-5 and TRBJ2-7, with a tentative D call TRBD1 (6 bases). This CDR3 has 13 residues. V was clipped by 2 bases and J by 6 bases, with 11 bases between them. Germline V gene data show CDR1 as MNHEY and CDR2 as SVGAGI.

V and J are TRBV28 and TRBJ1-5; maybe TRBD1 (5 bases). The germline V and J ends were trimmed by 6 bases and 0 bases, with 12 bases remaining between them. The CDR3 runs to 15 residues. The germline CDR1 and CDR2 sequences are MDHEN and SYDVKM. CDR3 protein: CASSLTVNSNQPQHF. DNA of the CDR3: TGTGCCAGCAGCCTGACAGTTAATAGCAATCAGCCCCAGCATTTT.

V and J are TRBV5-1 and TRBJ2-1; D is undetermined. The CDR3 sequence is 16 residues long. Per the germline V gene, CDR1 is SGHRS and CDR2 is YFSETQ. Between the trimmed V and J ends, which lost 1 base and 0 bases, there was a span of 11 bases. The CDR3 bases are TGCGCCAGCAGCTTGTCGCCGGTTAGCTCCTACAATGAGCAGTTCTTC. Translating it yields CASSLSPVSSYNEQFF.

V is TRBV5-1 and J is TRBJ2-1; 8 positions match TRBD2. Unmatched junction bases numbered 5, after V lost 5 bases and J lost 4 bases. The CDR3 runs 14 residues. CDR1 and CDR2 from the germline V gene are SGHRS and YFSETQ. CDR3 DNA: TGCGCCAGCAGTTCGGCTAGCGGGTACAATGAGCAGTTCTTC. Its protein product is CASSSASGYNEQFF.

The V call is TRBV7-9, the J call TRBJ2-2, with 11 bases fitting TRBD2. J was trimmed by 8 bases and V by 5 bases; bases with no gene match: 4. In germline, CDR1 is SEHNR, CDR2 FQNEAQ (reference sequence). The CDR3 is made up of 14 amino acids. For the CDR3, the DNA is TGTGCCAGCAGCCCGGGACTAGCGGCAGGGGAGCTGTTTTTT. It encodes CASSPGLAAGELFF. Using reference TRBV7-9 and TRBJ2-2 for the parts outside the CDR3, the full variable domain is DTGVSQNPRHKITKRGQNVTFRCDPISEHNRLYWYRQTLGQGPEFLTYFQNEAQLEKSRLLSDRFSAERPKGSFSTLEIQRTEQGDSAMYLCASSPGLAAGELFFGEGSRLTVL.

About this clone itself: This sample also contains other DNA sequences that code for the same CDR3. The chain links TRBV6-5 to TRBJ2-3; D is unclear. The CDR3 consists of 15 residues. Germline V gives CDR1 MNHEY, CDR2 SVGAGI. Trimming took 2 bases from V and 0 from J, leaving 9 bases between them. The CDR3 nucleotides read TGTGCCAGCAGTTACCTCCGAGGAAGCACAGATACGCAGTATTTT. This codes for CASSYLRGSTDTQYF.

V and J are TRBV4-3 and TRBJ2-5, with 7 bases that match TRBD1. The germline CDR1 and CDR2 sequences are LGHNA and YSLEER. The CDR3 totals 14 residues. Unmatched junction bases numbered 3, after V lost 1 base and J lost 4 bases. DNA of the CDR3: TGCGCCAGCAGCCAAGGAAGACAGGGAGAGACCCAGTACTTC. Encoded protein: CASSQGRQGETQYF.

J is TRBJ2-5 and V is TRBV29-1, with a possible D match to TRBD1 (7 bases). The CDR3 contains 15 residues. The germline V and J ends were trimmed by 6 bases and 4 bases, with 21 bases remaining between them. The V gene's germline CDR1 is SQVTM and CDR2 ANQGSEA. The CDR3 spells CSVSAWAGGIETQYF. Written as DNA, the CDR3 is TGCAGCGTATCAGCCTGGGCAGGGGGGATAGAGACCCAGTACTTC.

CDR3 protein: CASSLTWTGNTGELFF. DNA of the CDR3: TGTGCCAGCAGCTTGACTTGGACAGGGAACACCGGGGAGCTGTTTTTT. This chain joins TRBV5-6 and TRBJ2-2; 7 bases agree with TRBD1. Germline loops: CDR1 SGHDT, CDR2 YYEEEE. V shed 1 base, J shed 1 base, and the junction held 4 bases outside the gene matches. The length of the CDR3 is 16 residues.

A single count supports this clone. The genes are TRBV10-2 and TRBJ2-3, with D perhaps matching TRBD1 (6 bases). Deletions cut 7 bases from V and 0 bases from J, with 14 bases between. This CDR3 comprises 15 residues. Germline-derived CDR1 and CDR2 are WSHSY and SAAADI. The CDR3 coding sequence is TGCGCCAGCACGGAAACAGGGCAAAGCACAGATACGCAGTATTTT. This gives the protein CASTETGQSTDTQYF.

This sequence joins TRBV9 and TRBJ2-3; the D gene is possibly TRBD1 (5 bases). Per the germline V gene, CDR1 is SGDLS and CDR2 is YYNGEE. The CDR3 length is 15 residues. Trimming stripped 0 bases from V and 1 base from J, with 9 bases between. In nucleotides, the CDR3 is TGTGCCAGCAGCGTAGGATGGGGCCGCACAGATACGCAGTATTTT. Protein product: CASSVGWGRTDTQYF.

This chain uses TRBV24-1 with TRBJ1-5; TRBD1 aligns across 8 bases. The CDR3 covers 15 residues. V dropped 4 bases and J dropped 4; count of bases not matched to a gene: 5. Germline V CDR1 and CDR2: KGHDR, SFDVKD. The CDR3 loop reads CATSDNGQGNQPQHF. In DNA form, the CDR3 reads TGTGCCACCAGTGACAATGGACAGGGAAATCAGCCCCAGCATTTT.

The chain employs TRBV19 and TRBJ2-7; a possible D gene is TRBD2 (5 bases). CDR1 is LNHDA and CDR2 is SQIVND in the germline V gene (reference sequence). The CDR3 contains 17 residues. V was pared by 4 bases and J by 2 bases, with 21 bases between. The CDR3 bases are TGTGCCAGTAGTAACCCCTCCGGTGGTGGAGGAACCTACGAGCAGTACTTC. Amino acid sequence: CASSNPSGGGGTYEQYF.

The table lists this clone with a few counts. The chain uses TRBV4-3 and TRBJ1-2; weak D call: TRBD1 (6 bases). Per germline, CDR1 LGHNA and CDR2 YSLEER. CDR3 size: 15 residues. V was trimmed by 1 base and J by 4 bases, leaving 13 bases between them. The CDR3 loop is CASSQGWQGSYGYTF. The CDR3 bases are TGCGCCAGCAGCCAAGGTTGGCAGGGGAGCTATGGCTACACCTTC.

The chain uses TRBV13 and TRBJ2-1, with 7 bases aligning to TRBD1. CDR1 PRHDT and CDR2 FYEKMQ come from the germline V gene (reference sequence). The junction had 15 bases not matched to a gene; V was cut back by 5 bases and J by 5 bases. The CDR3 runs 17 residues. The CDR3 bases are TGTGCCAGCAGCCAAAACCTCCGGGACAGAACACACAATGAGCAGTTCTTC. Amino acids: CASSQNLRDRTHNEQFF.